A single sample gave rise to the 13 T cell receptor beta chains below, sequenced in a study of blood T cell repertoires in COVID-19. Sequencing was performed with immunoSEQ multiplex PCR; in TCRdb, only in-frame clones are kept and a portion is missing. This table holds 200,000 to 250,000 clones, roughly 80% found once. Sequencing used peripheral blood. The receptors were gathered from a woman aged 55-75 years who had recovered from COVID-19.

The chain links TRBV5-1 to TRBJ2-5; TRBD2 is a possible D gene (6 bases). The CDR3 loop spans 15 amino acids. Trimming cost V 0 bases and J 4 bases, with 13 bases left between them. Germline values: CDR1 SGHRS, CDR2 YFSETQ. The CDR3 spells CASSLADGGTETQYF. The CDR3 coding sequence is TGCGCCAGCAGCTTGGCCGATGGGGGGACAGAGACCCAGTACTTC.

This clone has only one observation. The chain carries TRBV14 and TRBJ2-5, with 11 bases matching TRBD2. This CDR3 comprises 15 residues. Germline lookup yields CDR1 SGHDN and CDR2 FVKESK. V was clipped by 2 bases and J by 4 bases; unmatched bases: 3. CDR3 nucleotide sequence: TGTGCCAGCAGCCAACTAGCGGGGGGTACAGAGACCCAGTACTTC. This encodes CASSQLAGGTETQYF.

This clone was counted a few times. This sequence joins TRBV9 and TRBJ1-5; weak D call: TRBD1 (6 bases). V lost 3 bases and J lost 4, with 8 bases in between. This CDR3 is built from 13 residues. CDR1 and CDR2 (germline): SGDLS, YYNGEE. The CDR3 DNA sequence: TGTGCCAGCAGCGGAGGACAGAATCAGCCCCAGCATTTT. This gives the protein CASSGGQNQPQHF.

This chain joins TRBV4-2 and TRBJ1-2; 8 bases are shared with TRBD1. Per the germline V gene, CDR1 is LGHNA and CDR2 is YNFKEQ. The ends lost 0 bases at V and 1 base at J; junction bases unmatched: 1. The CDR3 extends over 15 amino acids. This CDR3 is CASSQDDRGNYGYTF. CDR3 bases: TGTGCCAGCAGCCAAGACGACAGGGGTAACTATGGCTACACCTTC.

The chain joins TRBV11-2 to TRBJ2-7, with TRBD1 identical over 9 bases. The ends lost 5 bases at V and 2 bases at J; junction bases unmatched: 4. The germline gives CDR1 SGHAT, CDR2 FQNNGV. This CDR3 is built from 14 residues. CDR3 region: CASSRDRDTYEQYF. The CDR3, as DNA: TGTGCCAGCAGCCGGGACAGGGACACCTACGAGCAGTACTTC.

This chain joins TRBV7-6 and TRBJ2-1, with 16 bases lining up with TRBD2. The CDR3 extends over 16 amino acids. The ends lost 5 bases at V and 8 bases at J; junction bases unmatched: 6. Per germline, CDR1 SGHVS and CDR2 FNYEAQ. The CDR3 region is CASSTGLAGGPHEQFF. CDR3 sequence (DNA): TGTGCCAGCAGCACGGGACTAGCGGGGGGGCCACATGAGCAGTTCTTC.

The chain couples TRBV4-1 to TRBJ2-1; D is possibly TRBD1 (5 bases). The CDR3 has 12 amino acids. Germline loops: CDR1 MGHRA, CDR2 YSYEKL. The V gene lost 3 bases and the J gene lost 11 bases, with 11 bases spanning the gap. The CDR3 nucleotides read TGCGCCAGCAGCCACCAGGGTCGGAAGCAGTTCTTC. Translating it yields CASSHQGRKQFF.

This rearrangement joins TRBV5-5 to TRBJ1-1, with D possibly TRBD1 on 5 matching bases. The V gene lost 1 base and the J gene lost 3 bases, with 10 bases spanning the gap. The germline V gene has CDR1 SGHKS and CDR2 YYEKEE (reference sequence). This CDR3 is 14 amino acids long. CDR3 sequence: CASSLSREDTEAFF. The CDR3 nucleotides are TGTGCCAGCAGCTTGTCCAGGGAAGACACTGAAGCTTTCTTT.

The rearrangement links TRBV29-1 to TRBJ2-5, with D possibly being TRBD2 (6 bases). The germline V and J ends were trimmed by 6 bases and 3 bases, with 11 bases remaining between them. The CDR3 has 12 residues. Looked up from germline, CDR1 is SQVTM and CDR2 is ANQGSEA. The CDR3 coding sequence is TGCAGCGTCCGGGACTGGAAAGAGACCCAGTACTTC. Translation gives CSVRDWKETQYF.

Worth noting for this clone: This CDR3 is also generated by other DNA sequences in the sample. For the CDR3, the DNA is TGTGCCAGCAGCTTACAAGCAAATCAGCCCCAGCATTTT. It translates to CASSLQANQPQHF. The gene calls are TRBV7-9 and TRBJ1-5; no firm D call. Germline assignment: CDR1 SEHNR and CDR2 FQNEAQ (reference sequence). V lost 2 bases, J lost 4 bases, and 6 bases lay in between. The CDR3 length is 13 residues.

This chain joins TRBV14 and TRBJ1-1; the D is unclear. V lost 1 base and J 1 base, leaving 7 bases between the germline ends. Germline CDR1 and CDR2: SGHDN and FVKESK. The CDR3 contains 14 residues. CDR3 protein: CASSQGQTNTEAFF. The CDR3 DNA sequence: TGTGCCAGCAGCCAAGGACAAACGAACACTGAAGCTTTCTTT.

This clone was detected only once. The V call is TRBV2, the J call TRBJ2-1, with no clear D. The CDR3 is 17 amino acids. V shed 6 bases and J shed 4 bases, with 22 bases lying between them. The germline CDR1 and CDR2 sequences are SNHLY and FYNNEI. Here the CDR3 reads CASSPRLSFLGYNEQFF. Here the CDR3 DNA reads TGTGCCAGCAGCCCGAGACTTTCCTTTCTAGGTTACAATGAGCAGTTCTTC.

The gene calls are TRBV21-1 and TRBJ1-4; the table's D gene call, TRBD1, was not cross checked with the DNA. TRBV21-1 corresponds to a pseudogene. The CDR3 length is 15 residues. The CDR3 loop is CASSKREGAREKLFF. The CDR3 DNA sequence: TGTGCCAGCAGCAAACGAGAAGGGGCTCGAGAAAAACTGTTTTTT.